This T cell receptor (beta chain) was identified during a study of blood T cell repertoires in COVID-19 (dated by TCRdb to about 2020). Notes on the research overall: Samples from collaborators originated in the United States, Italy and Spain and spanned both the acute and convalescent phases of COVID-19. The prospective study material was composed of cDNA or gDNA derived from T cells, B-cell-depleted T cells, or PBMCs. Deeply sampled blood TCRbeta repertoires from subjects exposed to, actively infected with, or recovered from COVID-19 were included in the dataset. The repertoires were released in a freely available public database meant as a resource for research on the immune response to SARS-CoV-2. Samples came from the ongoing ImmuneRACE study (first 160 participants) plus 1,254 subjects from 6 global collaborators. A de-identified subject ID, COVID-19 status, age in years and sex were almost always included in the sample metadata. Where available, HLA class I and class II types were taken from metadata supplied by the sample provider and were not determined by assay-based typing.

CDR1 is given as SGHDN and CDR2 as FVKESK, both from the germline V gene. The V end loses 3 bases and the J end loses 4 bases, and a stretch of 12 bases separates them. CDR3 length: 14 amino acids, cysteine to phenylalanine. The entry retains the CDR3 DNA only, 42 bases that are in frame from base 1. The paper as a whole reports these results and caveats: Clinical and demographic metadata were provided uncurated, with the amount varying by source and participant.

Of note for this clone: Its antigen remains undetermined. No base qualities exist here, and no much larger clone lies one base off it.

The collaborating institutions used their own protocols to collect whole blood in K2EDTA tubes. For TCRbeta analysis, collaborator samples were shipped as frozen whole blood, as isolated PBMCs, or as DNA extracted from either sample type. TCRbeta CDR3 regions were amplified from genomic DNA by means of the immunoSEQ Assay, a bias-controlled multiplex PCR. As for the original processing: The number of nucleated cells in each sample was estimated by amplification of reference gene primers within the assay. To quantify the absolute abundance of each unique TCRbeta CDR3 rearrangement, sequence reads were collapsed and filtered. For each sample, productive Simpson clonality was calculated by taking the square root of Simpson's diversity index across productive rearrangements. Not all clones reach the TCRdb copy of this immuneACCESS table, which keeps in-frame sequences only. Checked studies attribute under half of the gap to unresolved V genes and leave the rest unexplained. V and J calls and clone size are given by that table; D and trimming were obtained from the DNA. Across this sample there are some 31,000 clones, with roughly 85% seen only once. The ten largest clones take up roughly 14% of the sample.

Recombination connected TRBV14 to TRBJ1-1; the D gene remains uncertain. This sequence originates from a human donor with acute or convalescent COVID-19. The donor label of this sample is uncertain. The specimen was peripheral blood. The DNA sequence follows: TGTGCCAGCAGCCAGCGGGCTTTAAGCACTGAAGCTTTCTTT. Its coded protein is CASSQRALSTEAFF.